A single T cell receptor (beta chain) is shown here with its context. As processed by the authors: Amplification from reference gene primers served as the basis for estimated nucleated cell counts. Some clones are missing from TCRdb's copy, which holds only in-frame ones; the method was immunoSEQ multiplex PCR. V, J and clone size are taken as reported in that table, and D and trimming were inferred from the DNA itself. The table lists roughly 98,000 clones, 85% to 95% of them singletons. This entry is derived from a study of blood T cell repertoires in COVID-19. About the research overall: The United States, Italy and Spain were the sources of the acute and convalescent COVID-19 samples. From T cells, B-cell-depleted T cells, or PBMCs came the material, which was cDNA or gDNA.

The CDR3 consists of 18 residues. Germline CDR1 is SGHRS and CDR2 is YFSETQ. Trimming removed 4 bases from V and 5 bases from J; junction bases left unmatched: 15. This rearrangement joins TRBV5-1 to TRBJ2-1; TRBD2 matches at 10 bases. The sequence derives from a woman aged 55-69 years with active COVID-19. Sample: peripheral blood. CDR3 in DNA: TGCGCCAGCAGCAGGGGACTACCTAGCGGGAGATCCCACAATGAGCAGTTCTTC. Amino acids: CASSRGLPSGRSHNEQFF.